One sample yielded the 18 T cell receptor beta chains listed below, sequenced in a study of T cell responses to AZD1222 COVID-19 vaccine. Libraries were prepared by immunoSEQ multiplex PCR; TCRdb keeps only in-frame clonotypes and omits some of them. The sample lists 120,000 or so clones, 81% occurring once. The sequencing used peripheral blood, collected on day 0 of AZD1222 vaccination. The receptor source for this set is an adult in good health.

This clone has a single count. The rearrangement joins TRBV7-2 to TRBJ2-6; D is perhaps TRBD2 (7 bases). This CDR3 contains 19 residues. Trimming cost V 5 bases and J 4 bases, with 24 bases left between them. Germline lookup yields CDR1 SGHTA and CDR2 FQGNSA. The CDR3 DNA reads TGTGCCAGCAGCCCCAGAGGAGGAGGGGGGGCGCCAGGGGCCAACGTCCTGACTTTC. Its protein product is CASSPRGGGGAPGANVLTF.

The CDR3 reads CASSPGSSPLHF. The CDR3 DNA is TGCGCCAGCAGCCCAGGGAGTTCACCCCTCCACTTT. This chain uses TRBV4-1 with TRBJ1-6, with D maybe TRBD1 (5 bases). The germline V gene has CDR1 MGHRA and CDR2 YSYEKL. Trimming took off 4 bases at V and 9 bases at J, with 7 bases between the two ends. The CDR3 loop spans 12 amino acids.

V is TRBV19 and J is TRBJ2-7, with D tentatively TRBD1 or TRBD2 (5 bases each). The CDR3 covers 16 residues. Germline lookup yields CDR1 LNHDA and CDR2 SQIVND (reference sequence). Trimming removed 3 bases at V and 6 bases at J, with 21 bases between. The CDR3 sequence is CASSIVSGTTYGEQYF. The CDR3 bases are TGTGCCAGTAGTATCGTCTCCGGGACCACCTATGGCGAGCAGTACTTC. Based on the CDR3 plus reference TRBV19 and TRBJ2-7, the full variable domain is DGGITQSPKYLFRKEGQNVTLSCEQNLNHDAMYWYRQDPGQGLRLIYYSQIVNDFQKGDIAEGYSVSREKKESFPLTVTSAQKNPTAFYLCASSIVSGTTYGEQYFGPGTRLTVT.

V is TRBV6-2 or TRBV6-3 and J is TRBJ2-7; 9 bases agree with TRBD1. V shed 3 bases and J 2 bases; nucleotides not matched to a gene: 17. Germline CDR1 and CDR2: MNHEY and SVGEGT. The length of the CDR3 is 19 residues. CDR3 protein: CASSYVVGQGLSAAYEQYF. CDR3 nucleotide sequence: TGTGCCAGCAGTTATGTCGTGGGACAGGGACTTTCGGCAGCCTACGAGCAGTACTTC.

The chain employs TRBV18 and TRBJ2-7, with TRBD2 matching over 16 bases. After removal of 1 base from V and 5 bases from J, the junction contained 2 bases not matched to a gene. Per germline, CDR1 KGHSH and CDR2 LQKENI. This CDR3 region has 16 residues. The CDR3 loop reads CASSPQGTSGGDEQYF. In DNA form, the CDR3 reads TGTGCCAGCTCACCACAAGGGACTAGCGGGGGGGACGAGCAGTACTTC.

CDR3 protein: CASSITAADQPQHF. DNA for the CDR3: TGTGCCAGTAGTATCACGGCGGCCGATCAGCCCCAGCATTTT. The chain carries TRBV19 and TRBJ1-5; D remains unclear. Germline V gives CDR1 LNHDA, CDR2 SQIVND (reference sequence). The ends were cut back, 3 bases at V and 5 bases at J, with 11 bases in the middle. This CDR3 spans 14 amino acids.

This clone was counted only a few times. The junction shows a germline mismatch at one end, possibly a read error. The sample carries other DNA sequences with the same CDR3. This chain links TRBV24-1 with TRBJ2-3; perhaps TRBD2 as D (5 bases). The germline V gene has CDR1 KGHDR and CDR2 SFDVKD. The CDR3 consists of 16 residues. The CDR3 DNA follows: TGTGCCACCAGTGGTTTGGGTGGGAGTAGCACAGATACGCAGTATTTT. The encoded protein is CATSGLGGSSTDTQYF.

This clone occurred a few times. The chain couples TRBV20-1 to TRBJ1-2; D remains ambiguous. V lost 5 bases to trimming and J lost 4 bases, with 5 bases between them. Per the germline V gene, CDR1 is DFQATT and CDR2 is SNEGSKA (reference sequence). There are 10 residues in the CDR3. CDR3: CSAASYGYTF. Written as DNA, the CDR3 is TGCAGTGCTGCCAGCTATGGCTACACCTTC.

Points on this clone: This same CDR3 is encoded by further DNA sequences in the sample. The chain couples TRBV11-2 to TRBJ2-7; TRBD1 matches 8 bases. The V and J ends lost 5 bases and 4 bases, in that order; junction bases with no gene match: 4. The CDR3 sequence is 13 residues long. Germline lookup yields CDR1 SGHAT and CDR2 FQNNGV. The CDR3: CASSPTGAYEQYF. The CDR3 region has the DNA TGTGCCAGCAGCCCGACAGGGGCTTACGAGCAGTACTTC.

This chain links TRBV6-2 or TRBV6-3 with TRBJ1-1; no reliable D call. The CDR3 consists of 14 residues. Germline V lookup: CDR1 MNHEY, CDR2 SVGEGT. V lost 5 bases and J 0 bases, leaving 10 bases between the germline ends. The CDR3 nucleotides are TGTGCCAGCAGTGCGGACGGATTGAACACTGAAGCTTTCTTT. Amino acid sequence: CASSADGLNTEAFF.

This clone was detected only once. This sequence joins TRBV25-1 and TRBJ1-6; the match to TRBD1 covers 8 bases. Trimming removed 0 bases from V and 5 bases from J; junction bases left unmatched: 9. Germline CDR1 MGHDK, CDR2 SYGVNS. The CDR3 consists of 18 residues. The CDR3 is CASSEYSFQGANNSPLHF. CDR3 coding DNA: TGTGCCAGCAGTGAATATTCCTTCCAGGGGGCGAATAATTCACCCCTCCACTTT.

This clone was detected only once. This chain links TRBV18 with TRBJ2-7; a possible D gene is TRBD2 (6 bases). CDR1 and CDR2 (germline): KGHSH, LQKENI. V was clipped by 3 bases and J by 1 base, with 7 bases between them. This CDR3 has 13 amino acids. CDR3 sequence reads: CASSPGTSYEQYF. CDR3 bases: TGTGCCAGCTCACCCGGGACTTCCTACGAGCAGTACTTC.

This chain's CDR3 is CASSEQGGFGYTF. CDR3 sequence (DNA): TGTGCCAGCAGTGAACAGGGAGGTTTTGGCTACACCTTC. The V gene is TRBV6-4, the J gene TRBJ1-2, with D maybe TRBD1 (6 bases). Germline V gene data show CDR1 as MRHNA and CDR2 as SNTAGT. The V and J ends lost 3 bases and 7 bases respectively, with 12 bases between them. This CDR3 contains 13 residues.

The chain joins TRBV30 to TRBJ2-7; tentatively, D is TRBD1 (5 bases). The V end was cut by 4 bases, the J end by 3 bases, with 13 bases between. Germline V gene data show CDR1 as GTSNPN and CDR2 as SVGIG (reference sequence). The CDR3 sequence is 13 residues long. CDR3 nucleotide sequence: TGTGCCTGGATGGCAGGGCTAAGCTACGAGCAGTACTTC. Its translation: CAWMAGLSYEQYF. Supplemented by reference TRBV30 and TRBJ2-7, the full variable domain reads SQTIHQWPATLVQPVGSPLSLECTVEGTSNPNLYWYRQAAGRGLQLLFYSVGIGQISSEVPQNLSASRPQDRQFILSSKKLLLSDSGFYLCAWMAGLSYEQYFGPGTRLTVT.

DNA of the CDR3: TGTGCCCTAGGGGCAGACAGGGATAATAATGGCTACACCTTC. It translates to CALGADRDNNGYTF. This chain joins TRBV28 and TRBJ1-2; 7 bases are shared with TRBD1. The CDR3 contains 14 residues. CDR1 and CDR2 (germline): MDHEN, SYDVKM. J gave up 6 bases and V 11 bases, and 15 bases lay outside the gene matches.

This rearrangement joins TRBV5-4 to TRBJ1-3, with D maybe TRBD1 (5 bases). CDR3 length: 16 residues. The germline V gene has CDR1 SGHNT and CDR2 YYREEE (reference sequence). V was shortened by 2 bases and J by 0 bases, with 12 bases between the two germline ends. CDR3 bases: TGTGCCAGCAGCTTCGGGGGACCGAACTCTGGAAACACCATATATTTT. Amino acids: CASSFGGPNSGNTIYF.

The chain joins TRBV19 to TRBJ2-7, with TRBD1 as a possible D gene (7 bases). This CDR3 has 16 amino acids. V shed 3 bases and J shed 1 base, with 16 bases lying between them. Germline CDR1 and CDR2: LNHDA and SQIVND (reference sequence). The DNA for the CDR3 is TGTGCCAGTAGTATGGGCCGGGCAGGGGGGTCCTACGAGCAGTACTTC. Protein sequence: CASSMGRAGGSYEQYF.

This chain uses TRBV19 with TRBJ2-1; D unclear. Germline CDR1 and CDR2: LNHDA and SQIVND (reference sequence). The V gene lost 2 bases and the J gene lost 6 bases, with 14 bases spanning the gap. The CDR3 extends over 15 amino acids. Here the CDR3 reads CASSISDFLGNEQFF. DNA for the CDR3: TGTGCCAGTAGTATATCAGATTTCTTGGGCAATGAGCAGTTCTTC.